The 26 T cell receptor beta chains in this list originate from one sample, sequenced in a study of siplizumab effects on memory and regulatory T cells. Sequenced by immunoSEQ multiplex PCR; TCRdb stores in-frame clones only, minus some. The sample includes approximately 58,000 clones, approximately 95% of them seen just once. Sequencing was performed on CD8+ T cells sorted from blood. The receptors were gathered from a human donor in good health.

This clone was seen a single time. V and J are TRBV14 and TRBJ1-2; D is uncertain. The V and J ends lost 4 bases and 2 bases respectively, with 8 bases between them. The length of the CDR3 is 13 residues. CDR1 is SGHDN and CDR2 is FVKESK in the germline V gene. The CDR3 here is CASSPHKNYGYTF. The CDR3, as DNA: TGTGCCAGCAGCCCACACAAAAACTATGGCTACACCTTC. The whole variable domain, filled in from reference TRBV14 and TRBJ1-2, reads EAGVTQFPSHSVIEKGQTVTLRCDPISGHDNLYWYRRVMGKEIKFLLHFVKESKQDESGMPNNRFLAERTGGTYSTLKVQPAELEDSGVYFCASSPHKNYGYTFGSGTRLTVV.

V is TRBV6-5 and J is TRBJ2-3; 9 nucleotides agree with TRBD2. The germline CDR1 and CDR2 sequences are MNHEY and SVGAGI. The CDR3 is 16 amino acids. The V and J ends lost 0 bases and 2 bases, in that order; junction bases with no gene match: 3. The CDR3 DNA follows: TGTGCCAGCAGTTACTCGGTAGCGGGAGCCACAGATACGCAGTATTTT. Translation gives CASSYSVAGATDTQYF.

The gene calls are TRBV9 and TRBJ2-5, with 9 positions matching TRBD1. Trimming at V came to 3 bases and at J to 5 bases, leaving 5 bases not matched to a gene. This CDR3 has 14 amino acids. The germline CDR1 and CDR2 sequences are SGDLS and YYNGEE. Written as DNA, the CDR3 is TGTGCCAGCAGCGCATGGGGGACAGGGGAGACCCAGTACTTC. Translated, it gives CASSAWGTGETQYF.

This clone was seen a handful of times. The chain has TRBV27 and TRBJ2-7; tentative D call: TRBD1 (5 bases). CDR1 is MNHEY and CDR2 is SMNVEV in the germline V gene (reference sequence). CDR3 length: 16 residues. The germline V and J ends were trimmed by 1 base and 0 bases, with 13 bases remaining between them. The CDR3 spells CASSLFAGLSSYEQYF. The DNA of the CDR3 is TGTGCCAGCAGTTTATTCGCAGGGCTTAGCTCCTACGAGCAGTACTTC.

The rearrangement links TRBV25-1 to TRBJ2-7; the D is unclear. The CDR3 totals 14 residues. V was cut by 3 bases and J by 2 bases, with 11 bases left in between. Germline-derived CDR1 and CDR2 are MGHDK and SYGVNS. The CDR3 coding sequence is TGTGCCAGCAGTGAGTCTGAGGCCACCTACGAGCAGTACTTC. It codes for CASSESEATYEQYF.

The V call is TRBV7-3, the J call TRBJ2-5; D possibly corresponds to TRBD2 (6 bases). This CDR3 has 11 residues. Per the germline V gene, CDR1 is SGHTA and CDR2 is FQGTGA. V was pared by 6 bases and J by 4 bases, with 6 bases between. CDR3 in amino acids: CASRGGETQYF. DNA for the CDR3: TGTGCCAGCAGGGGAGGAGAGACCCAGTACTTC.

The chain links TRBV7-3 to TRBJ2-3; D might be TRBD1 (6 bases). The CDR3 loop spans 16 amino acids. Germline CDR1 is SGHTA and CDR2 is FQGTGA. Trimming pared 6 bases from V and 4 bases from J, leaving 20 bases between. The CDR3 sequence is CASRSPYRADADTQYF. The CDR3 DNA follows: TGTGCCAGCAGGTCCCCGTACAGGGCAGACGCAGATACGCAGTATTTT.

The V gene is TRBV30, the J gene TRBJ1-5, with 8 bases aligning to TRBD1. Germline V lookup: CDR1 GTSNPN, CDR2 SVGIG (reference sequence). J was trimmed by 7 bases and V by 1 base; bases with no gene match: 6. The CDR3 is 14 amino acids. CDR3 region: CAWSGTGLRQPQHF. CDR3 nucleotides: TGTGCCTGGAGTGGGACAGGGTTGAGGCAGCCCCAGCATTTT. Filled out from reference TRBV30 and TRBJ1-5, the complete variable domain reads SQTIHQWPATLVQPVGSPLSLECTVEGTSNPNLYWYRQAAGRGLQLLFYSVGIGQISSEVPQNLSASRPQDRQFILSSKKLLLSDSGFYLCAWSGTGLRQPQHFGDGTRLSIL.

The chain carries TRBV15 and TRBJ2-5; D possibly corresponds to TRBD2 (5 bases). Trimming took 3 bases from V and 1 from J, leaving 9 bases between them. The CDR3 length is 14 residues. Germline V CDR1 and CDR2: LNHNV, YYDKDF (reference sequence). The CDR3 sequence is CATSSRLPQETQYF. The CDR3 nucleotides are TGTGCCACCAGCAGTAGACTACCCCAAGAGACCCAGTACTTC. Supplemented by reference TRBV15 and TRBJ2-5, the full variable domain reads DAMVIQNPRYQVTQFGKPVTLSCSQTLNHNVMYWYQQKSSQAPKLLFHYYDKDFNNEADTPDNFQSRRPNTSFCFLDIRSPGLGDTAMYLCATSSRLPQETQYFGPGTRLLVL.

In this sample, this clone turned up once. The gene calls are TRBV5-4 and TRBJ1-2; TRBD1 matches at 10 bases. The CDR3 runs 14 residues. Germline assignment: CDR1 SGHNT and CDR2 YYREEE (reference sequence). After removal of 0 bases from V and 8 bases from J, the junction contained 4 bases not matched to a gene. The CDR3 nucleotides are TGTGCCAGCAGCTTGGCTGGGACAGGGGACGGCTACACCTTC. Translating it yields CASSLAGTGDGYTF. The complete variable domain, with remaining parts taken from reference TRBV5-4 and TRBJ1-2, reads ETGVTQSPTHLIKTRGQQVTLRCSSQSGHNTVSWYQQALGQGPQFIFQYYREEENGRGNFPPRFSGLQFPNYSSELNVNALELDDSALYLCASSLAGTGDGYTFGSGTRLTVV.

The chain recombines TRBV28 with TRBJ2-5; D gene uncertain. From germline, CDR1 is MDHEN and CDR2 SYDVKM. This CDR3 spans 15 amino acids. V was cut by 5 bases and J by 5 bases, with 18 bases left in between. The CDR3 is CASSTLLGGEETQYF. Written as DNA, the CDR3 is TGTGCCAGCAGTACTCTCCTTGGCGGTGAGGAGACCCAGTACTTC. The full variable domain, in which reference TRBV28 and TRBJ2-5 provide the parts outside the CDR3, is DVKVTQSSRYLVKRTGEKVFLECVQDMDHENMFWYRQDPGLGLRLIYFSYDVKMKEKGDIPEGYSVSREKKERFSLILESASTNQTSMYLCASSTLLGGEETQYFGPGTRLLVL.

V usage is TRBV11-2 and J usage is TRBJ1-1, with D uncertain. Trimming pared 5 bases from V and 1 base from J, leaving 14 bases between. Germline-derived CDR1 and CDR2 are SGHAT and FQNNGV. This CDR3 has 15 residues. CDR3 in DNA: TGTGCCAGCAGCGTTTCGGGCGGAGGGAACACTGAAGCTTTCTTT. This sequence encodes CASSVSGGGNTEAFF.

In regard to this clone: A junction boundary mismatches the germline segment, possibly from a read error. The CDR3 here is CASSTKPGLAPRYTAELFF. The CDR3 DNA reads as TGTGCCAGCAGCACCAAACCGGGACTCGCCCCCAGATACACCGCGGAGCTGTTTTTT. The rearrangement joins TRBV5-6 to TRBJ2-2, with TRBD2 as a possible D gene (6 bases). CDR3 length: 19 residues. Per germline, CDR1 SGHDT and CDR2 YYEEEE. Drawing the rest from reference TRBV5-6 and TRBJ2-2, the complete variable domain is DAGVTQSPTHLIKTRGQQVTLRCSPKSGHDTVSWYQQALGQGPQFIFQYYEEEERQRGNFPDRFSGHQFPNYSSELNVNALLLGDSALYLCASSTKPGLAPRYTAELFFGEGSRLTVL.

The V and J genes are TRBV7-9 and TRBJ1-1, with D uncertain. The ends were cut back, 5 bases at V and 6 bases at J, with 4 bases in the middle. The length of the CDR3 is 10 residues. In germline, CDR1 is SEHNR, CDR2 FQNEAQ (reference sequence). Here the CDR3 DNA reads TGTGCCAGCAGCGTCTCTGAAGCTTTCTTT. It codes for CASSVSEAFF. The full variable domain, in which reference TRBV7-9 and TRBJ1-1 provide the parts outside the CDR3, is DTGVSQNPRHKITKRGQNVTFRCDPISEHNRLYWYRQTLGQGPEFLTYFQNEAQLEKSRLLSDRFSAERPKGSFSTLEIQRTEQGDSAMYLCASSVSEAFFGQGTRLTVV.

This clone was counted a single time. V and J are TRBV27 and TRBJ2-4; unclear D gene. The ends were cut back, 3 bases at V and 1 base at J, with 7 bases in the middle. The CDR3 runs 14 residues. The germline V gene has CDR1 MNHEY and CDR2 SMNVEV (reference sequence). DNA for the CDR3: TGTGCCAGCAGTTTGAGCAGGGCCAAAAACATTCAGTACTTC. Translation gives CASSLSRAKNIQYF.

The V gene is TRBV30, the J gene TRBJ2-1; D remains ambiguous. From germline, CDR1 is GTSNPN and CDR2 SVGIG (reference sequence). This CDR3 has 19 amino acids. V shed 1 base and J shed 0 bases, with 22 bases lying between them. The CDR3 is CAWSGLERRVPSSYNEQFF. The CDR3 DNA sequence: TGTGCCTGGAGTGGCCTTGAACGCCGGGTCCCGAGCTCCTACAATGAGCAGTTCTTC.

This chain links TRBV5-4 with TRBJ1-2; D uncertain. V was clipped by 1 base and J by 2 bases, with 12 bases between them. Germline CDR1 is SGHNT and CDR2 is YYREEE (reference sequence). The CDR3 has 15 amino acids. The CDR3, as DNA: TGTGCCAGCAGCTTGTCGGGCGGCCCAAACTATGGCTACACCTTC. This encodes CASSLSGGPNYGYTF.

This chain links TRBV4-3 with TRBJ1-1, with 9 nucleotides matching TRBD1. The V gene's germline CDR1 is LGHNA and CDR2 YSLEER. This CDR3 comprises 16 residues. With V trimmed by 0 bases and J by 4 bases, 6 bases remained unmatched. This chain's CDR3 is CASSQDLGQGGTEAFF. In DNA, the CDR3 is TGCGCCAGCAGCCAAGATCTGGGACAGGGCGGCACTGAAGCTTTCTTT.

V and J are TRBV6-1 and TRBJ1-5; D not certain. The V gene lost 10 bases and the J gene lost 4 bases, with 14 bases spanning the gap. CDR1 and CDR2 (germline): MNHNS, SASEGT. This CDR3 is built from 13 residues. The CDR3 DNA sequence: TGTGCCATCGACCGGGCCTTAAATCAGCCCCAGCATTTT. It specifies CAIDRALNQPQHF.

The V gene is TRBV2, the J gene TRBJ1-2; 7 positions match TRBD1. With V trimmed by 8 bases and J by 1 base, 7 bases remained unmatched. Per the germline V gene, CDR1 is SNHLY and CDR2 is FYNNEI. CDR3 length: 14 amino acids. CDR3: CASAGTELNYGYTF. The CDR3 DNA follows: TGTGCCAGCGCCGGGACAGAACTTAACTATGGCTACACCTTC.

The rearrangement joins TRBV9 to TRBJ2-2, with D unclear. CDR1 is SGDLS and CDR2 is YYNGEE in the germline V gene. This CDR3 contains 13 residues. Trimming took 0 bases from V and 6 from J, leaving 6 bases between them. The DNA of the CDR3 is TGTGCCAGCAGCGTAGGATCCCCCGGGGAGCTGTTTTTT. It encodes CASSVGSPGELFF.

The chain carries TRBV7-2 and TRBJ1-5, with 8 bases aligning to TRBD1. The trim removed 6 bases at V and 2 bases at J, leaving 9 bases unmatched. The CDR3 loop spans 16 amino acids. Germline V gene lookup returns CDR1 SGHTA and CDR2 FQGNSA. CDR3 sequence: CASSITRGHRNQPQHF. The CDR3 DNA reads TGTGCCAGCAGTATTACCAGGGGGCATCGCAATCAGCCCCAGCATTTT.

The chain uses TRBV27 and TRBJ2-1; 7 positions agree with TRBD2. From germline, CDR1 is MNHEY and CDR2 SMNVEV (reference sequence). Trimming at V came to 3 bases and at J to 8 bases, leaving 10 bases not matched to a gene. CDR3 size: 15 residues. The CDR3: CASSFRRESGDEQFF. The CDR3 bases are TGTGCCAGCAGTTTTCGGCGGGAGTCGGGGGATGAGCAGTTCTTC.

J is TRBJ2-5 and V is TRBV18, with D unclear. The CDR3 is 12 residues long. V dropped 4 bases and J dropped 5 bases, with 8 bases sitting between them. Germline V gene sequence: CDR1 KGHSH, CDR2 LQKENI. The CDR3 sequence: CASSLREETQYF. CDR3 DNA: TGTGCCAGCTCACTACGTGAGGAGACCCAGTACTTC.

This rearrangement joins TRBV19 to TRBJ1-2; 8 bases match TRBD1. The CDR3 loop spans 13 amino acids. Per germline, CDR1 LNHDA and CDR2 SQIVND (reference sequence). CDR3 protein: CASTGGETYGYTF. CDR3 DNA sequence: TGTGCTTCAACAGGGGGGGAGACCTATGGCTACACCTTC.

This clone was seen only once. This chain links TRBV6-5 with TRBJ1-1; D gene unclear. CDR1 is MNHEY and CDR2 is SVGAGI in the germline V gene. The germline V and J ends were trimmed by 0 bases and 2 bases, with 7 bases remaining between them. This CDR3 has 14 residues. CDR3 DNA: TGTGCCAGCAGTTACTCAAGGGAAAACACTGAAGCTTTCTTT. This sequence encodes CASSYSRENTEAFF.